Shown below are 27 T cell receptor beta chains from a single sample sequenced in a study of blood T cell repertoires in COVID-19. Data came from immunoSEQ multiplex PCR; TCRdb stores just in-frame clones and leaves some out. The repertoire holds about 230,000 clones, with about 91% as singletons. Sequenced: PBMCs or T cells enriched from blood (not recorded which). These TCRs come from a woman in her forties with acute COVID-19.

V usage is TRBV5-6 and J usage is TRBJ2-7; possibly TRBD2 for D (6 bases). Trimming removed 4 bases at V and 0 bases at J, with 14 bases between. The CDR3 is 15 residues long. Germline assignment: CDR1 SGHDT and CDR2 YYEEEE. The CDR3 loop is CASSTWRELSYEQYV. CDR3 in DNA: TGTGCCAGCAGCACCTGGAGGGAACTCTCCTACGAGCAGTACGTC.

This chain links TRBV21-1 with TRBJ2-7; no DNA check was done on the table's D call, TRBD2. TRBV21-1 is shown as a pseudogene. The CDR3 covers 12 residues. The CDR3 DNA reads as TGTGCCAGCAGCCCCCCAGGAGGGCAGCAGTACGTC. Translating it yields CASSPPGGQQYV.

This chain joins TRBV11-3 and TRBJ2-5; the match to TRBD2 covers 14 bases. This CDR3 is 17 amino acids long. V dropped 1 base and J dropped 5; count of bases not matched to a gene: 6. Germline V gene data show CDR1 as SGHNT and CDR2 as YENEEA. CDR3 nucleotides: TGTGCCAGCAGCTTAGGAGGGACTAGCGGGAGCAAGGAGACCCAGTACTTC. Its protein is CASSLGGTSGSKETQYF.

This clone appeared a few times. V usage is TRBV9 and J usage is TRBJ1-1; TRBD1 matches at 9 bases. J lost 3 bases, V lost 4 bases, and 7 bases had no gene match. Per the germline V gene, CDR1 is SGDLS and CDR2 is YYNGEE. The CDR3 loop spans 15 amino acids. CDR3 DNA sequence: TGTGCCAGCAGCCCCAGCGGGACAGGGTACACTGAAGCTTTCTTT. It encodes CASSPSGTGYTEAFF.

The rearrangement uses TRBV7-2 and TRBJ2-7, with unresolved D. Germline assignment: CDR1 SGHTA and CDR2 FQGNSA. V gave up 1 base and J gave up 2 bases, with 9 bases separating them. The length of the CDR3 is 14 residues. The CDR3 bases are TGTGCCAGCAGCTTAGTTTCACTTCCCTACGAGCAGTACGTC. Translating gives CASSLVSLPYEQYV.

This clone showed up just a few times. The CDR3 bases are TGTGCCAGCAGCCAAGGGACAAGTGGCTACACCTTC. This encodes CASSQGTSGYTF. The chain joins TRBV3-1 (or the pseudogene TRBV3-2) to TRBJ1-2; maybe TRBD1 (5 bases). This CDR3 has 12 residues. Between the trimmed V and J ends, which lost 1 base and 7 bases, there was a span of 7 bases. Germline CDR1 and CDR2: LGHDT and YNNKEL (reference sequence).

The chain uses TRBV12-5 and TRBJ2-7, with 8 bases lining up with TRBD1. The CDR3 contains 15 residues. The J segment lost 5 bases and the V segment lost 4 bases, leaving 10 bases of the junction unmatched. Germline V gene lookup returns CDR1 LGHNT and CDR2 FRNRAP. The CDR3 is CASGWTGTIIDEQYF. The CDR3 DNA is TGTGCTAGTGGTTGGACAGGGACCATTATCGACGAGCAGTACTTC.

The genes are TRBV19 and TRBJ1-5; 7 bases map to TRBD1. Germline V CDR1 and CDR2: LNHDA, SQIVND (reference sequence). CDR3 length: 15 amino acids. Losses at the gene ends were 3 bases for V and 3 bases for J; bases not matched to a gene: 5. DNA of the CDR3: TGTGCCAGTAGTATGACAGGGATGAACAATCAGCCCCAGCATTTT. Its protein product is CASSMTGMNNQPQHF.

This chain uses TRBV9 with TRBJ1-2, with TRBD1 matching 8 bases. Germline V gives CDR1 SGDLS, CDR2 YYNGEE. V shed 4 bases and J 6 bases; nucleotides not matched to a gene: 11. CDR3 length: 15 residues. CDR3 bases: TGTGCCAGCAGCCCGTACGACAGGGGAGTAGATGGCTACACCTTC. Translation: CASSPYDRGVDGYTF.

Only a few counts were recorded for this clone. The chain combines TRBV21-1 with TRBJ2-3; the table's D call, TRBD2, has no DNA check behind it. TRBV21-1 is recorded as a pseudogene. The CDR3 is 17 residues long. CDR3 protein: CASSVLSEATSTDTQYF. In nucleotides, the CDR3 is TGTGCCAGCAGCGTTCTGAGTGAGGCTACTAGCACAGATACGCAGTATTTT.

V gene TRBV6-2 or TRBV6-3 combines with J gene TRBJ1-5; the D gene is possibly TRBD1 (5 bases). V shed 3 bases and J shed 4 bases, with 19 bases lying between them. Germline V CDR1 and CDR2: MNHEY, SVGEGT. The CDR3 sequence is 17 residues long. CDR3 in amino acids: CASSYETGGTLNQPQHF. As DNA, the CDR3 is TGTGCCAGCAGTTATGAAACCGGGGGGACTCTGAATCAGCCCCAGCATTTT.

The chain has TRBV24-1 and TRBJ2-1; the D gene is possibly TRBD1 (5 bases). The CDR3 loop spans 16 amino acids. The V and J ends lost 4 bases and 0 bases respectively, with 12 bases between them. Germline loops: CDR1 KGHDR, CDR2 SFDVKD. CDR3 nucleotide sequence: TGTGCCACCAGTGACTCTATAGGGGACTCCTACAATGAGCAGTTCTTC. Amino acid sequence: CATSDSIGDSYNEQFF.

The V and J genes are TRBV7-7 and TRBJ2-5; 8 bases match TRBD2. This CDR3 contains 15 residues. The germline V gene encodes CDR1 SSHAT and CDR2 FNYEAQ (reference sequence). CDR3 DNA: TGTGCTAGCTCGAAGCGGGAGCCCCAGGGAGAGACCCAGTACTTC. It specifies CASSKREPQGETQYF.

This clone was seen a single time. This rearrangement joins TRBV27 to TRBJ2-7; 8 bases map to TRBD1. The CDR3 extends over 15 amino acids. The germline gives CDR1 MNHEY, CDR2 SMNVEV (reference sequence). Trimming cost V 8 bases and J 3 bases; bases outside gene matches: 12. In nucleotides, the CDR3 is TGTGCCAGCCAGAGGGCCGGACAGGGTTTCTACGAGCAGTACGTC. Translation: CASQRAGQGFYEQYV.

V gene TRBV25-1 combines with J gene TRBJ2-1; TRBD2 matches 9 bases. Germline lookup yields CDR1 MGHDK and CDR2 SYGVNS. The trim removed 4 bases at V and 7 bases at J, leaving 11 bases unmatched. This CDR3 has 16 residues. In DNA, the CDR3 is TGTGCCAGCAGTGCCAGTTGGAGCGGGGGGCAGAATGAGCAGTTCTTC. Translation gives CASSASWSGGQNEQFF. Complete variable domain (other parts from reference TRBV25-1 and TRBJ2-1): EADIYQTPRYLVIGTGKKITLECSQTMGHDKMYWYQQDPGMELHLIHYSYGVNSTEKGDLSSESTVSRIRTEHFPLTLESARPSHTSQYLCASSASWSGGQNEQFFGPGTRLTVL.

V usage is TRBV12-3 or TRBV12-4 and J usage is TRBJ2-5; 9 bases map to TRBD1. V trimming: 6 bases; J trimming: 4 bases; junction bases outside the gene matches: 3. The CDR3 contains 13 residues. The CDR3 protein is CASRRTGVETQYF. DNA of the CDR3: TGTGCCAGCAGGAGGACAGGGGTAGAGACCCAGTACTTC.

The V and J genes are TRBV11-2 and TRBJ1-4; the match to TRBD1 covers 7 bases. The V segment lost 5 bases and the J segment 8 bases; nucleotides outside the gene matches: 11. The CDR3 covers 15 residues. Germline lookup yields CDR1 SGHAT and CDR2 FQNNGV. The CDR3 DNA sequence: TGTGCCAGCAGCCGGAGTCTAGGGGGCCAAGAAAAACTGTTTTTT. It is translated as CASSRSLGGQEKLFF. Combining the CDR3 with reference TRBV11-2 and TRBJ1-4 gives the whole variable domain EAGVAQSPRYKIIEKRQSVAFWCNPISGHATLYWYQQILGQGPKLLIQFQNNGVVDDSQLPKDRFSAERLKGVDSTLKIQPAKLEDSAVYLCASSRSLGGQEKLFFGSGTQLSVL.

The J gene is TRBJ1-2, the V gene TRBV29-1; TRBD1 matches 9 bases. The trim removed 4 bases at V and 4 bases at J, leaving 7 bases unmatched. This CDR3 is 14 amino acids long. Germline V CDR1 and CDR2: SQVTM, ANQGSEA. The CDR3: CSVGDRARGYGYTF. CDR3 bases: TGCAGCGTTGGGGACAGGGCGCGGGGCTATGGCTACACCTTC.

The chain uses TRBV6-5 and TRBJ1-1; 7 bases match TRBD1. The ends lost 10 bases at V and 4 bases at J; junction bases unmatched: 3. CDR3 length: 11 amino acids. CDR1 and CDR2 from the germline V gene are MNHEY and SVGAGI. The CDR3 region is CATHRGTEAFF. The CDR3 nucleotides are TGTGCCACCCACAGGGGCACTGAAGCTTTCTTT.

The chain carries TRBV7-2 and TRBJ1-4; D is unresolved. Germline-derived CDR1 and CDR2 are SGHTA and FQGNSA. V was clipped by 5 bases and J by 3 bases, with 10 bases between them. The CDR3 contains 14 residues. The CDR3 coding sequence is TGTGCCAGCAGCCCACGGCGGTCTAATGAAAAACTGTTTTTT. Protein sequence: CASSPRRSNEKLFF.

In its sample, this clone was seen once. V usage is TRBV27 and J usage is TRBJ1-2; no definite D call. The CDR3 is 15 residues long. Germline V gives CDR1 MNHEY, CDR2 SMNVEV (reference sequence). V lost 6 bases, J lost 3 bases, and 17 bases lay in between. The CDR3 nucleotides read TGTGCCAGCAGCACTGGTAGATTCGGGTACTATGGCTACACCTTC. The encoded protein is CASSTGRFGYYGYTF.

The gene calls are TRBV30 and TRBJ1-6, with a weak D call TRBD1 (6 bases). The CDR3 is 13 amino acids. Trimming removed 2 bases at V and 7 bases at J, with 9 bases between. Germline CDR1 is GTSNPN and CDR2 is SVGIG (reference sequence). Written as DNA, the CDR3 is TGTGCCTGGAGTCAGGGGAGCAATTCACCCCTCCACTTT. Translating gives CAWSQGSNSPLHF.

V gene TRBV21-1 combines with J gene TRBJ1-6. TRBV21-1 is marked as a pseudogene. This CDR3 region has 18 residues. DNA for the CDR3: TGTGCCAGCAAGGATTACAAGGGGCGGGGGGCGCGGAATTCACCCCTCCACTTT. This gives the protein CASKDYKGRGARNSPLHF.

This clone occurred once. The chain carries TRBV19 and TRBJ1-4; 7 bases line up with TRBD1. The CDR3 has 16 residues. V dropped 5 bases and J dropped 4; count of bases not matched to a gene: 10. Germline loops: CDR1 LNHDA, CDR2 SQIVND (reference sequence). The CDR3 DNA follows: TGTGCCAGTAGTCCATGGGGACAGTCACTTAATGAAAAACTGTTTTTT. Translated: CASSPWGQSLNEKLFF.

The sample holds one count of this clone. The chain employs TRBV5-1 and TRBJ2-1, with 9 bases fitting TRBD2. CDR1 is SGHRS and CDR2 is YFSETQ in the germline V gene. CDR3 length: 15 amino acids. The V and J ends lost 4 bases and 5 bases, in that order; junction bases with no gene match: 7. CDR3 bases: TGCGCCAGCAGCCTGGGACTAGCTGGAGACAATGAGCAGTTCTTC. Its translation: CASSLGLAGDNEQFF.

The CDR3 spells CASSMKFGPLHF. Written as DNA, the CDR3 is TGTGCCAGTAGTATGAAGTTTGGCCCCCTCCACTTT. The rearrangement uses TRBV19 and TRBJ1-6; no firm D call. Germline V gene data show CDR1 as LNHDA and CDR2 as SQIVND (reference sequence). The CDR3 has 12 amino acids. V gave up 3 bases and J gave up 13 bases, with 10 bases separating them.

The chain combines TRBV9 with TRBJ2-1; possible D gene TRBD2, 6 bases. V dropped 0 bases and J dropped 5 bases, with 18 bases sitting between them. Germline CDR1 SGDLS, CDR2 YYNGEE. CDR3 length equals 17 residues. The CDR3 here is CASSVAQAGGPNNEQFF. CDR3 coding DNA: TGTGCCAGCAGCGTAGCCCAAGCGGGCGGACCTAACAATGAGCAGTTCTTC.